This TCR beta chain was documented in a study of blood T cell repertoires in COVID-19. The V gene's germline CDR1 is MNHNS and CDR2 SASEGT. The CDR3 is 15 residues long. The V and J ends lost 3 bases and 0 bases respectively, with 9 bases between them. Sequenced by immunoSEQ multiplex PCR; TCRdb stores in-frame clones only, minus some. This table has around 200,000 clones, 85% appearing once. V is TRBV6-1 and J is TRBJ1-3; D unresolved. Sequencing was performed on PBMCs or T cells enriched from blood (not recorded which). The receptor was derived from a middle-aged man who had recovered from COVID-19. CDR3 loop: CASSDRGDSGNTIYF. In DNA, the CDR3 is TGTGCCAGCAGTGACCGGGGTGACTCTGGAAACACCATATATTTT.